The rows below give T cell receptor beta chains drawn from one sample of a study of blood T cells in healthy people across ages. MiXCR, run by TCRdb on the 5' RACE reads, gives a single entry per CDR3 protein. Among roughly 570,000 distinct CDR3 sequences, 27% were seen once, and the ten largest hold about 18%. Source material: blood. The receptors originated from a woman in her 70s in good health. CDR3s include the opening cysteine and the closing phenylalanine or tryptophan. D genes are given only for firm matches. Clone size is given for some rows only: seen once, a few or many times, or a class if the clone is expanded.

d_gene: .; v_gene: TRBV6-2/TRBV6-3; j_gene: TRBJ1-4; abundance: few; CDR3aa: CASRTLGGGNEKLFF; CDR3nt: TGTGCCAGCAGGACGCTCGGCGGAGGTAATGAAAAACTGTTTTTT
d_gene: TRBD1; v_gene: TRBV5-5; j_gene: TRBJ1-2; abundance: many; CDR3aa: CASSQDRGLYGYTF; CDR3nt: TGTGCCAGCAGCCAGGACAGGGGGCTCTATGGCTACACCTTC
d_gene: TRBD2; v_gene: TRBV2; j_gene: TRBJ2-3; abundance: many; CDR3aa: CASGLAGGTDTQYF; CDR3nt: TGTGCCAGCGGGCTAGCGGGGGGCACAGATACGCAGTATTTT
d_gene: .; v_gene: TRBV6-1; j_gene: TRBJ1-2; abundance: .; CDR3aa: CASSENRANGYTF; CDR3nt: TGTGCCAGCAGTGAAAACCGAGCAAATGGCTACACCTTC
d_gene: TRBD1; v_gene: TRBV4-3; j_gene: TRBJ2-7; abundance: few; CDR3aa: CASSRNLGTEAYEQYF; CDR3nt: TGCGCCAGCAGCCGAAATCTCGGGACAGAAGCCTACGAGCAGTACTTC
d_gene: TRBD1; v_gene: TRBV25-1; j_gene: TRBJ2-1; abundance: few; CDR3aa: CASSDSLRQGAREQFF; CDR3nt: TGTGCCAGCAGTGACTCCCTGAGGCAGGGGGCAAGAGAGCAGTTCTTC
d_gene: .; v_gene: TRBV7-6; j_gene: TRBJ2-5; abundance: .; CDR3aa: CASSFGESGRTQYF; CDR3nt: TGTGCCAGCAGCTTTGGAGAGTCCGGGCGGACCCAGTACTTC
d_gene: .; v_gene: TRBV6-5; j_gene: TRBJ2-7; abundance: .; CDR3aa: CATGQGNEQYF; CDR3nt: TGTGCCACGGGGCAGGGTAACGAGCAGTACTTC
d_gene: TRBD2; v_gene: TRBV4-1; j_gene: TRBJ2-5; abundance: few; CDR3aa: CASSRRLAGVQETQYF; CDR3nt: TGCGCCAGCAGCCGGCGACTAGCGGGGGTTCAAGAGACCCAGTACTTC
d_gene: .; v_gene: TRBV7-2; j_gene: TRBJ1-6; abundance: .; CDR3aa: CASSLVTGTGSPLHF; CDR3nt: TGTGCCAGCAGCTTAGTAACAGGGACGGGATCACCCCTCCACTTT
d_gene: .; v_gene: TRBV7-9; j_gene: TRBJ1-1; abundance: .; CDR3aa: CASRGSLNTEAFF; CDR3nt: TGTGCCAGCAGAGGTTCCTTGAACACTGAAGCTTTCTTT
d_gene: .; v_gene: TRBV20-1; j_gene: TRBJ2-5; abundance: few; CDR3aa: CSARGGPGNQETQYF; CDR3nt: TGCAGTGCTAGAGGGGGCCCAGGGAACCAAGAGACCCAGTACTTC
d_gene: .; v_gene: TRBV7-2; j_gene: TRBJ2-3; abundance: many; CDR3aa: CASSLVDTQYF; CDR3nt: TGTGCCAGCAGCTTAGTTGATACGCAGTATTTT
d_gene: .; v_gene: TRBV7-2; j_gene: TRBJ1-5; abundance: .; CDR3aa: CASSLGRYGNQPQHF; CDR3nt: TGTGCCAGCAGCTTAGGGAGATATGGCAATCAGCCCCAGCATTTT
d_gene: .; v_gene: TRBV27; j_gene: TRBJ1-5; abundance: many; CDR3aa: CASSPQDSLEYSNQPQHF; CDR3nt: TGTGCCAGCAGTCCACAGGACAGCTTAGAGTATAGCAATCAGCCCCAGCATTTT
d_gene: TRBD1; v_gene: TRBV20-1; j_gene: TRBJ2-7; abundance: few; CDR3aa: CSAREKTRGLTYEQYF; CDR3nt: TGCAGTGCTAGAGAAAAAACAAGGGGGCTGACCTACGAGCAGTACTTC
d_gene: .; v_gene: TRBV20-1; j_gene: TRBJ1-5; abundance: .; CDR3aa: CSARDSWQLGGPQHF; CDR3nt: TGCAGTGCTAGAGATTCTTGGCAGTTGGGTGGGCCCCAGCATTTT
d_gene: TRBD1; v_gene: TRBV24-1; j_gene: TRBJ2-5; abundance: few; CDR3aa: CATSEPGTGGGETQYF; CDR3nt: TGTGCCACCAGTGAACCCGGGACAGGGGGCGGAGAGACCCAGTACTTC
d_gene: .; v_gene: TRBV29-1; j_gene: TRBJ2-3; abundance: few; CDR3aa: CSVAVTDTQYF; CDR3nt: TGCAGCGTTGCAGTGACAGATACGCAGTATTTT
d_gene: .; v_gene: TRBV5-1; j_gene: TRBJ1-1; abundance: once; CDR3aa: CASSSDGAGADTEAFF; CDR3nt: TGCGCCAGCAGCTCGGATGGGGCAGGGGCAGACACTGAAGCTTTCTTT
d_gene: TRBD2; v_gene: TRBV2; j_gene: TRBJ2-1; abundance: .; CDR3aa: CASSGSGDVNNEQFF; CDR3nt: TGTGCCAGCAGTGGAAGCGGGGACGTAAACAATGAGCAGTTCTTC
d_gene: .; v_gene: TRBV20-1; j_gene: TRBJ2-1; abundance: .; CDR3aa: CSARGLENGQFF; CDR3nt: TGCAGTGCAAGAGGGCTAGAGAATGGGCAGTTCTTC
d_gene: .; v_gene: TRBV7-9; j_gene: TRBJ1-1; abundance: .; CDR3aa: CASRDGGRVNTEAFF; CDR3nt: TGTGCCAGCCGCGACGGGGGGCGGGTGAACACTGAAGCTTTCTTT
d_gene: .; v_gene: TRBV20-1; j_gene: TRBJ2-5; abundance: .; CDR3aa: CSASNQETQYF; CDR3nt: TGCAGTGCTAGTAACCAAGAGACCCAGTACTTC
d_gene: .; v_gene: TRBV9; j_gene: TRBJ2-7; abundance: .; CDR3aa: CASSVDPGHYEQYF; CDR3nt: TGTGCCAGCAGCGTAGATCCGGGTCACTACGAGCAGTACTTC
d_gene: .; v_gene: TRBV7-2; j_gene: TRBJ1-5; abundance: many; CDR3aa: CASSRGTNNQPQHF; CDR3nt: TGTGCCAGCAGCCGCGGTACCAACAATCAGCCCCAGCATTTT
d_gene: .; v_gene: TRBV7-9; j_gene: TRBJ1-2; abundance: few; CDR3aa: CANSKTAYGYTF; CDR3nt: TGTGCCAACAGCAAAACTGCGTATGGCTACACCTTC
d_gene: TRBD1; v_gene: TRBV5-1; j_gene: TRBJ2-3; abundance: .; CDR3aa: CASGRQIQGKDTQYF; CDR3nt: TGCGCCAGCGGCCGACAAATACAGGGGAAAGATACGCAGTATTTT
d_gene: TRBD1; v_gene: TRBV7-9; j_gene: TRBJ2-5; abundance: .; CDR3aa: CASSLTGGVETQYF; CDR3nt: TGTGCCAGCAGCTTGACAGGGGGCGTAGAGACCCAGTACTTC
d_gene: .; v_gene: TRBV20-1; j_gene: TRBJ2-5; abundance: .; CDR3aa: CSASDRQENQYF; CDR3nt: TGCAGTGCGTCAGACAGGCAAGAGAACCAGTACTTC
d_gene: .; v_gene: TRBV20-1; j_gene: TRBJ1-2; abundance: .; CDR3aa: CSTSTRDGYTF; CDR3nt: TGCAGTACTTCGACCCGGGATGGCTACACCTTC
d_gene: .; v_gene: TRBV27; j_gene: TRBJ1-5; abundance: .; CDR3aa: CASSRTSGQPQHF; CDR3nt: TGTGCCAGCAGTCGGACCTCTGGCCAGCCCCAGCATTTT
d_gene: .; v_gene: TRBV29-1; j_gene: TRBJ1-4; abundance: few; CDR3aa: CSVSQGDTNEKLFF; CDR3nt: TGCAGCGTTTCCCAGGGTGATACTAATGAAAAACTGTTTTTT
d_gene: .; v_gene: TRBV15; j_gene: TRBJ2-5; abundance: once; CDR3aa: CATSGGGETQYF; CDR3nt: TGTGCCACCAGCGGGGGCGGTGAGACCCAGTACTTC
d_gene: .; v_gene: TRBV12-3/TRBV12-4; j_gene: TRBJ2-3; abundance: .; CDR3aa: CASLGGGQVIDTQYF; CDR3nt: TGTGCCAGCCTGGGCGGAGGCCAAGTCATCGATACGCAGTATTTT
d_gene: .; v_gene: TRBV20-1; j_gene: TRBJ2-4; abundance: many; CDR3aa: CSASQGGAKNIQYF; CDR3nt: TGCAGTGCTTCCCAAGGGGGAGCCAAAAACATTCAGTACTTC
d_gene: .; v_gene: TRBV5-1; j_gene: TRBJ2-5; abundance: .; CDR3aa: CASSSDGRSETQYF; CDR3nt: TGCGCCAGCAGCTCCGATGGGAGATCAGAGACCCAGTACTTC
d_gene: TRBD2; v_gene: TRBV29-1; j_gene: TRBJ2-5; abundance: few; CDR3aa: CSATGLAYETQYF; CDR3nt: TGCAGCGCAACGGGACTAGCGTACGAGACCCAGTACTTC
d_gene: TRBD2; v_gene: TRBV6-6; j_gene: TRBJ2-1; abundance: .; CDR3aa: CASRTNLAGGFNEQFF; CDR3nt: TGTGCCAGCAGGACTAATCTAGCGGGGGGATTCAATGAGCAGTTCTTC
d_gene: TRBD2; v_gene: TRBV5-1; j_gene: TRBJ2-5; abundance: few; CDR3aa: CASSLDGGAETQYF; CDR3nt: TGCGCCAGCAGCTTGGACGGGGGGGCGGAGACCCAGTACTTC
d_gene: .; v_gene: TRBV12-3/TRBV12-4; j_gene: TRBJ2-4; abundance: .; CDR3aa: CASSFQGGNIQYF; CDR3nt: TGTGCCAGCAGTTTCCAAGGGGGGAACATTCAGTACTTC
d_gene: .; v_gene: TRBV12-3/TRBV12-4; j_gene: TRBJ2-3; abundance: .; CDR3aa: CASRHGRGQDWLSSDDTQYF; CDR3nt: TGTGCCAGCAGGCATGGCAGGGGCCAAGATTGGTTATCGTCCGACGATACGCAGTATTTT
d_gene: .; v_gene: TRBV15; j_gene: TRBJ2-3; abundance: .; CDR3aa: CATSREAIWATDTQYF; CDR3nt: TGTGCCACCAGCAGAGAAGCTATTTGGGCAACAGATACGCAGTATTTT
d_gene: .; v_gene: TRBV10-3; j_gene: TRBJ2-5; abundance: .; CDR3aa: CAITSGFGETQYF; CDR3nt: TGTGCCATCACGAGTGGGTTCGGGGAGACCCAGTACTTC
d_gene: TRBD1; v_gene: TRBV6-6; j_gene: TRBJ1-6; abundance: .; CDR3aa: CASSYGGQGNSPLHF; CDR3nt: TGTGCCAGCAGTTACGGAGGACAGGGAAATTCACCCCTCCACTTT
d_gene: .; v_gene: TRBV24-1; j_gene: TRBJ2-1; abundance: .; CDR3aa: CATSDAGLNEQFF; CDR3nt: TGTGCCACCAGTGACGCAGGGCTTAATGAGCAGTTCTTC
d_gene: .; v_gene: TRBV5-6; j_gene: TRBJ2-7; abundance: .; CDR3aa: CASSREILSSYEQYF; CDR3nt: TGTGCCAGCAGCCGCGAGATCCTCAGCTCCTACGAGCAGTACTTC
d_gene: .; v_gene: TRBV12-3/TRBV12-4; j_gene: TRBJ2-7; abundance: .; CDR3aa: CASSRTREQYF; CDR3nt: TGTGCCAGCAGCCGGACACGGGAGCAGTACTTC
d_gene: .; v_gene: TRBV20-1; j_gene: TRBJ2-1; abundance: .; CDR3aa: CSAATREQFF; CDR3nt: TGCAGTGCCGCGACGCGTGAGCAGTTCTTC